This record covers a single TCR beta chain. Trimming removed 6 bases from V and 0 bases from J, with 11 bases in between. Germline CDR1 and CDR2: SNHLY and FYNNEI. The CDR3 is 14 amino acids. The data were obtained in a study of blood T cell repertoires in COVID-19. The wider study: Spain, Italy and the United States supplied samples that represented acute and convalescent COVID-19.

Per the original data handling: Reference gene primers were amplified, and this amplification served to estimate nucleated cell counts. Profiled with immunoSEQ multiplex PCR; TCRdb holds only in-frame clones, not every one. V and J calls and clone size are copied from that table; D and trimming were computed from the DNA. In the table there are about 220,000 clones, approximately 85% of which are singletons. Seattle patient enrollment occurred during active infection, with longitudinal follow-up thereafter. Sequencing was done on a sample of peripheral blood. The rearrangement joins TRBV2 to TRBJ1-1, with unresolved D. The receptor's source is a woman between 70 and 85 years old with COVID-19, enrolled during active disease. The DNA for the CDR3 is TGTGCCAGCAGATTGACTCCTTTGAACACTGAAGCTTTCTTT. Protein: CASRLTPLNTEAFF.